The 8 T cell receptor beta chains in this list originate from one sample, sequenced in a study of radiotherapy plus CTLA-4 blockade in lung cancer. Here immunoSEQ multiplex PCR was the method, and the copy in TCRdb shows in-frame clones only, minus some. The sample holds around 50,000 clones, 65% to 90% seen once. The sample here was peripheral blood, taken from a patient treated with radiotherapy plus ipilimumab. These TCRs come from a human donor with non-small cell lung cancer that progressed on radiotherapy plus ipilimumab. Some clones in this sample may be carry-over from other donors' samples.

This chain joins TRBV19 and TRBJ2-1, with 11 bases matching TRBD2. The germline gives CDR1 LNHDA, CDR2 SQIVND (reference sequence). Losses at the gene ends were 0 bases for V and 7 bases for J; bases not matched to a gene: 5. This CDR3 comprises 16 residues. CDR3 residues: CASSIELAGVYNEQFF. The CDR3 DNA sequence: TGTGCCAGTAGTATAGAACTAGCGGGAGTATATAATGAGCAGTTCTTC. Full variable domain (outside the CDR3, taken from reference TRBV19 and TRBJ2-1): DGGITQSPKYLFRKEGQNVTLSCEQNLNHDAMYWYRQDPGQGLRLIYYSQIVNDFQKGDIAEGYSVSREKKESFPLTVTSAQKNPTAFYLCASSIELAGVYNEQFFGPGTRLTVL.

The V call is TRBV7-2, the J call TRBJ1-1; 8 positions match TRBD1. V trimming: 5 bases; J trimming: 5 bases; junction bases outside the gene matches: 10. Germline lookup yields CDR1 SGHTA and CDR2 FQGNSA. The CDR3 has 15 residues. The CDR3 nucleotides are TGTGCCAGCAGCATTGCCGGACAGGGATGGACTGAAGCTTTCTTT. This gives the protein CASSIAGQGWTEAFF.

The rearrangement links TRBV5-4 to TRBJ2-7, with TRBD1 matching 9 bases. This CDR3 has 16 amino acids. V lost 4 bases, J lost 0 bases, and 8 bases stayed unmatched. Germline CDR1 reads SGHNT; CDR2 reads YYREEE (reference sequence). DNA of the CDR3: TGTGCCAGCAGCGCCGGGACAGGGCCTACCTCCTACGAGCAGTACTTC. Translation: CASSAGTGPTSYEQYF.

The V and J genes are TRBV2 and TRBJ1-5; D remains ambiguous. The V and J ends lost 3 bases and 0 bases respectively, with 9 bases between them. This CDR3 contains 15 residues. Germline CDR1 SNHLY, CDR2 FYNNEI. The CDR3 reads CASSDRTHSNQPQHF. The CDR3 bases are TGTGCCAGCAGTGACAGAACCCATAGCAATCAGCCCCAGCATTTT. The full variable domain, its missing parts supplied by reference TRBV2 and TRBJ1-5, is EPEVTQTPSHQVTQMGQEVILRCVPISNHLYFYWYRQILGQKVEFLVSFYNNEISEKSEIFDDQFSVERPDGSNFTLKIRSTKLEDSAMYFCASSDRTHSNQPQHFGDGTRLSIL.

This sequence joins TRBV6-1 and TRBJ2-7; TRBD2 is a possible D gene (6 bases). CDR3 size: 15 residues. V lost 3 bases and J lost 2, with 14 bases in between. Germline assignment: CDR1 MNHNS and CDR2 SASEGT. This CDR3 is CASSDAQRAPYEQYF. DNA of the CDR3: TGTGCCAGCAGTGATGCCCAGCGGGCACCCTACGAGCAGTACTTC.

The chain carries TRBV9 and TRBJ2-5; the match to TRBD1 covers 8 bases. The J segment lost 1 base and the V segment lost 4 bases, leaving 3 bases of the junction unmatched. The CDR3 totals 14 residues. CDR1 is SGDLS and CDR2 is YYNGEE in the germline V gene. The CDR3 loop is CASSSTGVQETQYF. The CDR3 DNA follows: TGTGCCAGCAGCTCGACAGGGGTCCAAGAGACCCAGTACTTC.

The chain joins TRBV5-1 to TRBJ2-3, with TRBD2 matching over 11 bases. CDR3 length: 19 residues. The V gene end was trimmed by 5 bases and the J gene end by 0 bases; junction bases not matched to a gene: 14. From germline, CDR1 is SGHRS and CDR2 YFSETQ. As DNA, the CDR3 is TGCGCCAGCAGTTCGACGGTAACTAGCGGGAGAACTAGCACAGATACGCAGTATTTT. It codes for CASSSTVTSGRTSTDTQYF.

In this sample, this clone turned up once. The V and J genes are TRBV4-3 and TRBJ2-1; TRBD2 agrees at 11 bases. Losses at the gene ends were 2 bases for V and 9 bases for J; bases not matched to a gene: 6. The CDR3 loop spans 15 amino acids. Germline CDR1 reads LGHNA; CDR2 reads YSLEER. CDR3 DNA sequence: TGCGCCAGCAGCCAAATGGGACTAGCGGTCAGTGAGCAGTTCTTC. This gives the protein CASSQMGLAVSEQFF.